This entry describes one T cell receptor beta chain. Different DNA sequences within this sample yield the same CDR3. The data belong to a study of blood T cell repertoires in COVID-19. Across the whole study: The origin of the acute and convalescent COVID-19 samples was the United States, Italy and Spain.

The V gene lost 3 bases and the J gene lost 1 base, with 10 bases spanning the gap. The germline V gene encodes CDR1 LNHDA and CDR2 SQIVND (reference sequence). The CDR3 loop spans 15 amino acids. Participants were placed into cohorts based on the clinical history they reported. Assay used: immunoSEQ multiplex PCR; TCRdb lists only in-frame clones, some missing. The sample consists of hundreds of thousands of clones, 86% of them appearing once. The clonotype originates from a woman aged 50 to 60 who had recovered from COVID-19. The sample comprised PBMCs or T cells enriched from blood (not recorded which). V gene TRBV19 combines with J gene TRBJ1-5; no reliable D call. The CDR3 region has the DNA TGTGCCAGTAGTATCGGAGGGAACAGCAATCAGCCCCAGCATTTT. This translates into CASSIGGNSNQPQHF.